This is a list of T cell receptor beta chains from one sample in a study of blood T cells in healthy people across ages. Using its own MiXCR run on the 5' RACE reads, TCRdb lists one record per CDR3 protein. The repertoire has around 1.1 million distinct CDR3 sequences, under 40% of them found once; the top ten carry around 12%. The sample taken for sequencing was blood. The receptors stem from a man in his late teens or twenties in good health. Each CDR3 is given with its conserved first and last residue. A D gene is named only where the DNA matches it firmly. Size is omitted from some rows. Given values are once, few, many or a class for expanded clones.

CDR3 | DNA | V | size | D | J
CASRGALRTSGSTDTQYF | TGTGCCAGCAGGGGGGCCCTCCGAACGAGTGGTTCCACAGATACGCAGTATTTT | TRBV12-3/TRBV12-4 | . | . | TRBJ2-3
CSVVQGFLEQYF | TGCAGCGTCGTTCAGGGGTTTCTCGAGCAGTACTTC | TRBV29-1 | . | . | TRBJ2-7
CASSPPGGADNEQYF | TGTGCCAGCAGCCCCCCGGGGGGGGCCGATAATGAGCAGTACTTC | TRBV12-3/TRBV12-4 | . | TRBD2 | TRBJ2-5
CASGLVNRAPYSNQPQHF | TGTGCTAGTGGTTTGGTGAACCGGGCCCCATATAGCAATCAGCCCCAGCATTTT | TRBV12-5 | . | . | TRBJ1-5
CATLPQGIGDEQFF | TGTGCCACCCTACCTCAGGGTATTGGGGATGAGCAGTTCTTC | TRBV6-2/TRBV6-3 | few | . | TRBJ2-1
CASNETSGGGQRQFF | TGTGCCAGCAACGAGACTAGCGGGGGGGGTCAGAGGCAGTTCTTC | TRBV21-1 | . | . | TRBJ2-1
CASSQDVVSGRSGANVLTF | TGTGCCAGCAGCCAAGATGTTGTGTCAGGAAGATCTGGGGCCAACGTCCTGACTTTC | TRBV4-2 | many | . | TRBJ2-6
CASSPSGRRADTQYF | TGTGCCAGCAGTCCTTCAGGGAGGCGCGCAGATACGCAGTATTTT | TRBV12-3/TRBV12-4 | . | . | TRBJ2-3
CASSYLDRGIYNEQFF | TGTGCCAGCAGTTACCTGGACAGGGGTATCTACAATGAGCAGTTCTTC | TRBV12-3/TRBV12-4 | . | TRBD1 | TRBJ2-1
CASSLLTGPDTQYF | TGTGCCAGCAGTCTACTCACAGGGCCAGATACGCAGTATTTT | TRBV6-2/TRBV6-3 | few | . | TRBJ2-3
CASRLVGLAGDHQETQYF | TGTGCAAGTCGCTTAGTGGGACTAGCGGGGGATCACCAAGAGACCCAGTACTTC | TRBV12-2 | . | . | TRBJ2-5
CASRQGGGNTIYF | TGTGCCAGCCGACAGGGAGGAGGAAACACCATATATTTT | TRBV12-3/TRBV12-4 | few | TRBD1 | TRBJ1-3
CSADHQLAGGTDTQYF | TGCAGTGCTGACCACCAGCTAGCGGGGGGCACAGATACGCAGTATTTT | TRBV20-1 | few | TRBD2 | TRBJ2-3
CASSEPNEQFF | TGTGCCAGCAGTGAACCTAATGAGCAGTTCTTC | TRBV6-1 | many | . | TRBJ2-1
CASSPSRNTGELFF | TGTGCCAGCAGTCCTAGCAGAAACACCGGGGAGCTGTTTTTT | TRBV4-3 | . | . | TRBJ2-2
CSARDIWGNYGYTF | TGCAGTGCTAGAGATATTTGGGGGAACTATGGCTACACCTTC | TRBV20-1 | few | . | TRBJ1-2
CASSAGEYASTDTQYF | TGTGCCAGCAGTGCCGGGGAGTATGCTAGCACAGATACGCAGTATTTT | TRBV2 | . | . | TRBJ2-3
CASSLNRPAYGYTF | TGTGCCAGCAGCTTAAATAGGCCGGCCTATGGCTACACCTTC | TRBV7-2 | . | . | TRBJ1-2
CASSSPRVADTQYF | TGCGCCAGCAGCTCCCCTAGAGTGGCAGATACGCAGTATTTT | TRBV5-1 | few | . | TRBJ2-3
CASSYVGASKGNEQYF | TGTGCCAGCAGTTACGTGGGGGCTTCCAAGGGGAATGAGCAGTACTTC | TRBV6-5 | . | . | TRBJ2-7
CASSVSSVLNTEAFF | TGTGCCAGCAGCGTAAGCAGCGTACTTAACACTGAAGCTTTCTTT | TRBV14 | . | . | TRBJ1-1
CSARWDTTSTDTQYF | TGCAGTGCTAGATGGGACACCACTAGCACAGATACGCAGTATTTT | TRBV20-1 | many | . | TRBJ2-3
CSASQGLINGYTF | TGCAGTGCTAGTCAGGGCCTAATCAATGGCTACACCTTC | TRBV20-1 | once | . | TRBJ1-2
CASSYAGARHWGYTF | TGTGCCAGCAGTTACGCCGGGGCTCGACATTGGGGCTACACCTTC | TRBV6-6 | . | . | TRBJ1-2
CASSYSRDGNEKLFF | TGTGCCAGCAGTTACTCGCGGGACGGTAATGAAAAACTGTTTTTT | TRBV6-6 | . | . | TRBJ1-4
CASSLIGQPSNYGYTF | TGTGCCAGCAGCCTCATAGGGCAGCCAAGTAACTATGGCTACACCTTC | TRBV6-6 | few | . | TRBJ1-2
CASSVESSGLVINEQFF | TGTGCCAGCAGCGTAGAGTCTAGCGGGTTGGTTATCAATGAGCAGTTCTTC | TRBV9 | few | TRBD2 | TRBJ2-1
CRARASTNYGYTF | TGCAGAGCTAGAGCGTCCACAAACTATGGCTACACCTTC | TRBV20-1 | . | . | TRBJ1-2
CASSQGDLITDTQYF | TGCGCCAGCAGCCAAGGGGATCTAATCACAGATACGCAGTATTTT | TRBV4-3 | . | . | TRBJ2-3
CASSRNVAGEQFF | TGCGCCAGCAGCCGCAACGTAGCCGGCGAGCAGTTCTTC | TRBV4-1 | few | . | TRBJ2-1
CASSSTGLSDTQYF | TGTGCCAGCAGCTCCACAGGTCTGTCAGATACGCAGTATTTT | TRBV7-9 | . | . | TRBJ2-3
CASSESGTASPLHF | TGTGCCAGCAGTGAATCCGGGACAGCTTCACCCCTCCACTTT | TRBV2 | . | TRBD1 | TRBJ1-6
CASSGDSEAYNEQFF | TGTGCCAGTAGCGGAGACAGTGAAGCCTACAATGAGCAGTTCTTC | TRBV19 | once | . | TRBJ2-1
CSARAGQVYGYTF | TGCAGTGCTAGGGCTGGACAGGTCTATGGCTACACCTTC | TRBV20-1 | . | TRBD1 | TRBJ1-2
CSVEDNYNEQFF | TGCAGCGTTGAGGACAACTACAATGAGCAGTTCTTC | TRBV29-1 | . | . | TRBJ2-1
CASSRTGPEAFF | TGTGCCAGCAGCAGGACAGGGCCTGAAGCTTTCTTT | TRBV7-9 | few | TRBD1 | TRBJ1-1
CSARDLAGDTDTQYF | TGCAGTGCTAGAGACTTGGCGGGTGACACAGATACGCAGTATTTT | TRBV20-1 | few | . | TRBJ2-3
CASSGQGPSYNEQFF | TGTGCCAGCAGCGGACAGGGGCCATCCTACAATGAGCAGTTCTTC | TRBV12-3/TRBV12-4 | . | TRBD1 | TRBJ2-1
CSVLGGAMTGELFF | TGCAGCGTCCTAGGGGGCGCAATGACCGGGGAGCTGTTTTTT | TRBV29-1 | . | TRBD1 | TRBJ2-2
CSVGLADTQYF | TGCAGTGTCGGCCTGGCAGATACGCAGTATTTT | TRBV20-1 | . | . | TRBJ2-3
CASSRISGRNNEQFF | TGTGCCAGCAGCCGAATTAGCGGTAGGAATAATGAGCAGTTCTTC | TRBV11-2 | . | . | TRBJ2-1
CSASAQGPRDTQYF | TGCAGTGCTAGCGCCCAGGGCCCCAGGGATACGCAGTATTTT | TRBV20-1 | . | . | TRBJ2-3